The 21 T cell receptor beta chains given below trace back to one sample, sequenced in a study of spatial heterogeneity in lung cancer. The study, taken as a whole, reports: The number of expanded tumor alpha and beta chains correlated with mutation number.

Stated time point: sample taken at primary tumor resection. No antigens are known for them. TCRdb reanalysed the 5' RACE reads using MiXCR and keeps one entry per CDR3 protein. In the table there are approximately 180 distinct CDR3 sequences, around 39% of which are singletons. Source: lung tumor tissue, taken at surgery. These receptors came from a male donor with early-stage non-small cell lung cancer.

Of note for this clonotype: With the library built for alpha chains, this beta chain is off target and its frequency is not meaningful. V usage is TRBV2 and J usage is TRBJ2-1; TRBD2 aligns across 8 bases. Germline loops: CDR1 SNHLY, CDR2 FYNNEI. The CDR3 contains 15 residues. Trimming removed 6 bases from V and 3 bases from J; junction bases left unmatched: 7. The CDR3 sequence is CASRAGLAGYNEQFF. CDR3 sequence (DNA): TGTGCCAGCAGGGCCGGGCTAGCGGGCTACAATGAGCAGTTCTTC.

Worth noting for this clonotype: This beta chain represents an off-target read in a library built for alpha chains; its size is of limited meaning. The chain has TRBV30 and TRBJ2-3; D remains unclear. CDR1 is GTSNPN and CDR2 is SVGIG in the germline V gene (reference sequence). The CDR3 covers 12 residues. With 7 bases removed from V and 4 bases from J, the gap between germline ends came to 12 bases. Here the CDR3 reads CAYGPGADTQYF. The CDR3 DNA follows: TGTGCCTACGGACCAGGCGCAGATACGCAGTATTTT.

About this clonotype itself: This beta chain is an off-target read within a library intended for alpha chains, so its frequency means little. The chain couples TRBV5-1 to TRBJ2-7; 8 nucleotides line up with TRBD2. V lost 1 base and J lost 2; bases outside the gene matches: 11. Per the germline V gene, CDR1 is SGHRS and CDR2 is YFSETQ. This CDR3 has 17 residues. CDR3 DNA: TGCGCCAGCAGCTTGAGTAGGACTAGCCCGACCACCTACGAGCAGTACTTC. It is translated as CASSLSRTSPTTYEQYF.

Remarks on this clonotype: This beta chain is off target for a library built for alpha chains, so its abundance means little. The chain links TRBV28 to TRBJ2-7; 7 nucleotides align to TRBD2. V was pared by 8 bases and J by 0 bases, with 13 bases of the junction left unmatched. Germline CDR1 is MDHEN and CDR2 is SYDVKM. The CDR3 spans 16 residues. The CDR3: CASLSLLADRSYEQYF. CDR3 in DNA: TGTGCCAGCCTTTCCCTCCTAGCGGACCGCTCCTACGAGCAGTACTTC.

By sample share, this clonotype is hyperexpanded (1% or more). In a library made to pick up alpha chains, this beta chain is a stray read with a size that means little. The chain carries TRBV28 and TRBJ1-2; D not resolved. The CDR3 covers 13 residues. Germline V lookup: CDR1 MDHEN, CDR2 SYDVKM. The V gene lost 3 bases and the J gene lost 2 bases, with 7 bases spanning the gap. The CDR3 region has the DNA TGTGCCAGCAGTTTTCCGGCAAACTATGGCTACACCTTC. It translates to CASSFPANYGYTF.

By share, this clonotype counts as hyperexpanded. This beta chain represents an off-target read in a library built for alpha chains; its size is of limited meaning. This sequence joins TRBV25-1 and TRBJ2-3, with TRBD1 as a possible D gene (5 bases). Trimming took off 5 bases at V and 5 bases at J, with 5 bases between the two ends. The CDR3 totals 11 residues. Germline V lookup: CDR1 MGHDK, CDR2 SYGVNS. CDR3 DNA sequence: TGTGCCAGCAGTAGGGGAGATACGCAGTATTTT. Residues: CASSRGDTQYF.

On this clonotype: A library made for alpha chains picked up this beta chain off target, so its size means little. The DNA of the CDR3 is TGTGCCAGCAGCTTCGGAGAATACAATGAGCAGTTCTTC. This encodes CASSFGEYNEQFF. This sequence joins TRBV13 and TRBJ2-1; D unresolved. With 3 bases removed from V and 4 bases from J, the gap between germline ends came to 7 bases. CDR3 size: 13 residues. Germline CDR1 and CDR2: PRHDT and FYEKMQ (reference sequence).

This clonotype was seen a handful of times. At one end the junction does not follow the germline gene, possibly because of a read error. Within a library made for alpha chains, this beta chain is off target, and its count is uninformative. This chain uses TRBV5-1 with TRBJ2-3; 9 bases align to TRBD2. Germline values: CDR1 SGHRS, CDR2 YFSETQ. The CDR3 covers 14 residues. CDR3 amino acids: CASSIGGGEDTQYF. The DNA for the CDR3 is TGCGCCAGCAGCATTGGCGGGGGGGAAGATACGCAGTATTTC.

A note on this clonotype: As an off-target read in a library built for alpha chains, this beta chain has a frequency of little significance. The genes are TRBV11-2 and TRBJ2-3; 12 bases align to TRBD2. CDR1 is SGHAT and CDR2 is FQNNGV in the germline V gene. The V and J ends lost 5 bases and 5 bases, in that order; junction bases with no gene match: 5. There are 15 residues in the CDR3. The CDR3 here is CASSPRTSGKDTQYF. The CDR3 DNA follows: TGTGCCAGCAGCCCCCGGACTAGCGGGAAAGATACGCAGTATTTT.

This clonotype has just a few counts. With the library built for alpha chains, this beta chain is off target and its frequency is not meaningful. This sequence joins TRBV27 and TRBJ2-1; 7 bases are a match to TRBD1. Per germline, CDR1 MNHEY and CDR2 SMNVEV (reference sequence). CDR3 length: 15 amino acids. J lost 2 bases, V lost 5 bases, and 6 bases had no gene match. The chain's CDR3 is CASSPRQGPYNEQFF. CDR3 nucleotides: TGTGCCAGCAGTCCCCGACAGGGCCCCTACAATGAGCAGTTCTTC.

Comment on this clonotype: A library prepared for alpha chains yielded this beta chain as an off-target read; its size is of little meaning. Here the CDR3 DNA reads TGTGCCAGCAGTTACTCCCTAGCGGGAGGAGACACGCAGTATTTT. This codes for CASSYSLAGGDTQYF. The rearrangement joins TRBV6-2 or TRBV6-3 to TRBJ2-3; 11 bases align to TRBD2. The germline V gene has CDR1 MNHEY and CDR2 SVGEGT. The junction had 5 bases not matched to a gene; V was cut back by 0 bases and J by 9 bases. This CDR3 contains 15 residues.

Judged by abundance, this clonotype is hyperexpanded (1% or more). Since it is a stray read in a library aimed at alpha chains, this beta chain has a size that is not meaningful. The chain recombines TRBV30 with TRBJ2-1; 10 nucleotides align to TRBD1. The CDR3 has 13 residues. Germline V gene lookup returns CDR1 GTSNPN and CDR2 SVGIG (reference sequence). The ends lost 4 bases at V and 7 bases at J; junction bases unmatched: 4. The CDR3 protein is CAWTLGQGNEQFF. In DNA, the CDR3 is TGTGCCTGGACCCTGGGACAGGGGAATGAGCAGTTCTTC. The whole variable domain, remainder taken from reference TRBV30 and TRBJ2-1, is SQTIHQWPATLVQPVGSPLSLECTVEGTSNPNLYWYRQAAGRGLQLLFYSVGIGQISSEVPQNLSASRPQDRQFILSSKKLLLSDSGFYLCAWTLGQGNEQFFGPGTRLTVL.

This clonotype was picked up a small number of times. This beta chain appears as a stray read in a library generated for alpha chains; its size is not informative. The gene calls are TRBV3-1 and TRBJ2-5; possible D gene TRBD1, 5 bases. The CDR3 covers 12 residues. CDR1 and CDR2 (germline): LGHDT, YNNKEL (reference sequence). Trimming removed 3 bases from V and 5 bases from J, with 7 bases in between. The CDR3 sequence: CASSHRAETQYF. CDR3 coding DNA: TGTGCCAGCAGCCACAGGGCGGAGACCCAGTACTTC.

By sample fraction, this clonotype is hyperexpanded. This beta chain lies outside the target of a library built for alpha chains; its clone size means little. The chain couples TRBV28 to TRBJ2-6; the D is unclear. Trimming pared 3 bases from V and 4 bases from J, leaving 4 bases between. In germline, CDR1 is MDHEN, CDR2 SYDVKM. The CDR3 has 13 residues. Written as DNA, the CDR3 is TGTGCCAGCAGTTTGAGGGGGGCCAACGTCCTGACTTTC. This sequence encodes CASSLRGANVLTF.

This clonotype is labeled hyperexpanded. The library was designed around alpha chains, so this beta chain is a stray read whose abundance carries little weight. This chain joins TRBV20-1 and TRBJ2-4; TRBD1 is a possible D gene (6 bases). Germline assignment: CDR1 DFQATT and CDR2 SNEGSKA (reference sequence). V shed 5 bases and J shed 0 bases, with 14 bases lying between them. This CDR3 is built from 15 residues. The CDR3 DNA follows: TGCAGTGCTCGAAGACAGGATTTAGCCAAAAACATTCAGTACTTC. This gives the protein CSARRQDLAKNIQYF.

In its sample, this clonotype ranks as hyperexpanded. This beta chain is an unintended read in a library built for alpha chains; its size means little. The J gene is TRBJ2-1, the V gene TRBV2; 10 bases map to TRBD2. V lost 7 bases, J lost 1 base, and 1 base stayed unmatched. Germline V gives CDR1 SNHLY, CDR2 FYNNEI. This CDR3 comprises 14 residues. Here the CDR3 DNA reads TGTGCCAGCACACTAGCGGGGTCCTACAATGAGCAGTTCTTC. It encodes CASTLAGSYNEQFF.

A word on this clonotype: This beta chain appears as a stray read in a library generated for alpha chains; its size is not informative. The chain carries TRBV27 and TRBJ2-5, with D unresolved. The germline CDR1 and CDR2 sequences are MNHEY and SMNVEV (reference sequence). The V end lost 8 bases, the J end lost 8 bases, and 15 bases lay between the germline ends. The length of the CDR3 is 12 residues. The CDR3: CASRPGQGTQYF. CDR3 in DNA: TGTGCCAGCCGGCCCGGTCAAGGTACCCAGTACTTC.

Points on this clonotype: Found in a library prepared for alpha chains, this beta chain is an off-target read, and its abundance has little meaning. The V gene is TRBV7-3, the J gene TRBJ2-1; 10 bases match TRBD1. Germline V gene lookup returns CDR1 SGHTA and CDR2 FQGTGA. Trimming took 5 bases from V and 6 from J; bases not matched to a gene: 7. The CDR3 spans 15 residues. The chain's CDR3 is CASSAPGTGVNEQFF. The CDR3 nucleotides read TGTGCCAGCAGCGCCCCCGGGACAGGGGTCAATGAGCAGTTCTTC.

A note on this clonotype: This beta chain is a stray read from a library made for alpha chains; its abundance is not meaningful. The genes are TRBV7-2 and TRBJ2-3; weak D call: TRBD2 (6 bases). The germline CDR1 and CDR2 sequences are SGHTA and FQGNSA. The CDR3 has 15 residues. V was clipped by 3 bases and J by 2 bases, with 12 bases between them. This chain's CDR3 is CASSFTGLFTDTQYF. DNA for the CDR3: TGTGCCAGCAGCTTCACGGGACTCTTCACAGATACGCAGTATTTT.

This clonotype was seen just once. Being off target in a library aimed at alpha chains, this beta chain has a size of little meaning. The V gene is TRBV2, the J gene TRBJ2-6; D gene unclear. Trimming removed 2 bases from V and 2 bases from J, with 4 bases in between. Germline CDR1 SNHLY, CDR2 FYNNEI. The CDR3 runs 14 residues. This CDR3 reads CASSEQTGANVLTF. CDR3 in DNA: TGTGCCAGCAGTGAACAGACTGGGGCCAACGTCCTGACTTTC.

Remarks on this clonotype: This beta chain is off target for a library built for alpha chains, so its abundance means little. The genes are TRBV7-3 and TRBJ1-1, with D possibly being TRBD1 (5 bases). The germline gives CDR1 SGHTA, CDR2 FQGTGA. V was cut by 5 bases and J by 7 bases, with 17 bases left in between. CDR3 size: 14 residues. The CDR3 nucleotides are TGTGCCAGCAGCCCAGGCGCAGGGATGGTTGAAGCTTTCTTT. Its protein product is CASSPGAGMVEAFF.